Listed below are T cell receptor beta chains from one sample, sequenced in a study of human T cells and chemical hapten exposure. TCRdb reprocessed the RACE reads with MiXCR, giving one entry per CDR3 protein. The sample gives approximately 100,000 distinct CDR3 sequences, 8% to 10% of which show up once; more than 3% is in the top ten. The sample here was whole blood, taken in connection with sensitization to the hapten diphenylcyclopropenone (DPC). The receptors originated from a woman aged 40 to 50 with alopecia areata. Some clones in this sample may be carry-over from other donors' samples. CDR3s include the opening cysteine and the closing phenylalanine or tryptophan. D genes are given only for firm matches. For some rows the clone size is stated as once, few or many, or as a class when expanded; others skip it.

d_call	v_call	clone_size	j_call	cdr3_aa	cdr3_nt
.	TRBV4-2	many	TRBJ1-1	CASSQGIPGFANTEAFF	TGTGCCAGCAGCCAAGGGATCCCCGGGTTCGCCAACACTGAAGCTTTCTTT
.	TRBV6-2/TRBV6-3	many	TRBJ1-1	CASSWGLNTEAFF	TGTGCCAGCAGCTGGGGCTTGAACACTGAAGCTTTCTTT
.	TRBV5-6	many	TRBJ2-2	CASSLEDTGELFF	TGTGCCAGCAGCTTGGAGGACACCGGGGAGCTGTTTTTT
TRBD2	TRBV10-3	many	TRBJ2-5	CAISSGLAGERETQYF	TGTGCCATCAGTTCGGGACTAGCGGGGGAACGGGAGACCCAGTACTTC
.	TRBV30	few	TRBJ1-6	CALDGTSNSPLHF	TGTGCCCTGGACGGGACATCTAATTCACCCCTCCACTTT
.	TRBV7-2	.	TRBJ2-4	CASSSAAKNIQYF	TGTGCCAGCAGCTCCGCAGCCAAAAACATTCAGTACTTC
.	TRBV7-2	many	TRBJ2-3	CASSLVADTQYF	TGTGCCAGCAGCTTAGTAGCAGATACGCAGTATTTT
TRBD2	TRBV11-2	many	TRBJ2-4	CASSLDPGLGESIQYF	TGTGCCAGCAGCTTAGATCCGGGACTAGGGGAGAGCATTCAGTACTTC
.	TRBV20-1	many	TRBJ1-2	CSARAKGGDSYYGYTF	TGCAGTGCTAGAGCCAAGGGTGGGGATTCTTACTATGGCTACACCTTC
TRBD1	TRBV4-2	.	TRBJ1-2	CASRAGTGPNYGYTF	TGTGCCAGCAGGGCCGGGACAGGGCCTAACTATGGCTACACCTTC
TRBD1	TRBV29-1	few	TRBJ2-3	CSVDAGTGLGTDTQYF	TGCAGCGTTGATGCCGGGACAGGTTTAGGCACAGATACGCAGTATTTT
.	TRBV5-1	many	TRBJ2-2	CASSLASRTDNTGELFF	TGCGCCAGCAGCTTGGCCTCTAGGACGGATAACACCGGGGAGCTGTTTTTT
.	TRBV7-2	few	TRBJ2-5	CASSAGFRGETQYF	TGTGCCAGCAGCGCCGGCTTTCGAGGGGAGACCCAGTACTTC
TRBD2	TRBV9	many	TRBJ2-3	CASSVVGTSGDTQYF	TGTGCCAGCAGCGTAGTCGGGACTAGCGGAGATACGCAGTATTTT
TRBD2	TRBV14	many	TRBJ2-5	CASSRGTSAGAMETQYF	TGTGCCAGCAGTCGAGGCACTAGCGCCGGCGCCATGGAGACCCAGTACTTC
.	TRBV6-5	.	TRBJ1-2	CASRGASVYGYTF	TGTGCCAGCCGGGGAGCCTCCGTCTATGGCTACACCTTC
TRBD1	TRBV7-2	many	TRBJ1-4	CASSFSTGGAEKLFF	TGTGCCAGCAGCTTTTCGACAGGGGGCGCAGAAAAACTGTTTTTT
.	TRBV7-2	.	TRBJ2-1	CASSQDARNEQFF	TGTGCCAGCAGCCAGGACGCCCGAAATGAGCAGTTCTTC
.	TRBV10-3	few	TRBJ1-1	CAISDSTMNTEAFF	TGTGCCATCAGTGACAGTACAATGAACACTGAAGCTTTCTTT
.	TRBV27	many	TRBJ1-5	CASSLSGGNQPQHF	TGTGCCAGCAGTTTGTCAGGGGGCAATCAGCCCCAGCATTTT
TRBD1	TRBV28	few	TRBJ2-7	CASSPRDRGSEQYF	TGTGCCAGCAGTCCCCGGGACAGGGGAAGCGAGCAGTACTTC
.	TRBV7-9	few	TRBJ2-1	CASSLAREYEQFF	TGTGCCAGCAGCCTGGCCCGGGAATATGAGCAGTTCTTC
.	TRBV4-1	many	TRBJ1-6	CASSQERGSHSPLHF	TGCGCCAGCAGCCAAGAGAGGGGGTCCCATTCACCCCTCCACTTT
.	TRBV3-1	.	TRBJ1-2	CASSIQTGSNYGYTF	TGTGCCAGCAGCATACAGACAGGCTCCAACTATGGCTACACCTTC
TRBD2	TRBV2	few	TRBJ2-1	CASSTRTSGGLNEQFF	TGTGCCAGCAGTACCCGGACTAGCGGGGGGCTCAATGAGCAGTTCTTC
.	TRBV7-8	.	TRBJ1-1	CASSFYGFGTEAFF	TGTGCCAGCAGCTTTTACGGGTTCGGCACTGAAGCTTTCTTT
TRBD1	TRBV4-1	.	TRBJ1-6	CASSQGVWTGNSPLHF	TGCGCCAGCAGCCAAGGGGTCTGGACAGGGAACTCACCCCTCCACTTT
TRBD2	TRBV6-5	many	TRBJ2-5	CASSYGASGETQYF	TGTGCCAGCAGTTACGGCGCTAGCGGGGAGACCCAGTACTTC
.	TRBV15	.	TRBJ1-6	CATSRDGGGFRLHF	TGTGCCACCAGCAGAGATGGCGGGGGCTTCCGTCTCCACTTT
TRBD2	TRBV4-3	.	TRBJ2-1	CASSQTSGGPGYEQFF	TGCGCCAGCAGCCAAACTAGCGGGGGGCCCGGCTATGAGCAGTTCTTC
.	TRBV13	.	TRBJ2-3	CASSPQTSESTDTQYF	TGTGCCAGCAGCCCGCAGACCAGTGAGAGCACAGATACGCAGTATTTT
.	TRBV12-3/TRBV12-4	.	TRBJ1-1	CASSFGAGAFF	TGTGCCAGCAGTTTCGGGGCAGGAGCTTTCTTT
TRBD2	TRBV5-6	.	TRBJ2-1	CASSRERGAYNEQFF	TGTGCCAGCAGCCGCGAACGGGGGGCCTACAATGAGCAGTTCTTC
TRBD2	TRBV2	.	TRBJ2-5	CASSEASFSGAVLGQETQYF	TGTGCCAGCAGTGAAGCTAGTTTTAGCGGGGCCGTTTTGGGCCAAGAGACCCAGTACTTC
TRBD2	TRBV28	few	TRBJ2-4	CASRGVAGDIQYF	TGTGCCAGCCGGGGAGTCGCGGGGGACATTCAGTACTTC
TRBD1	TRBV20-1	many	TRBJ2-4	CSAREGTGNREYF	TGCAGTGCTAGAGAGGGGACAGGGAATCGTGAGTACTTC
TRBD2	TRBV11-2	many	TRBJ2-7	CASSRISGNTYEQYF	TGTGCCAGCAGTCGAATTAGCGGGAATACCTACGAGCAGTACTTC
.	TRBV6-5	.	TRBJ2-7	CASSSTRQGNEQYF	TGTGCCAGCAGTTCAACCCGTCAGGGAAACGAGCAGTACTTC
TRBD1	TRBV6-5	many	TRBJ1-1	CASRTMTGRHTEAFF	TGTGCCAGCAGGACTATGACAGGGAGGCACACTGAAGCTTTCTTT
.	TRBV19	many	TRBJ2-6	CASQGAGANVLTF	TGTGCCAGCCAAGGGGCCGGGGCCAACGTCCTGACTTTC
.	TRBV20-1	few	TRBJ1-2	CSAQGQSYGYTF	TGCAGTGCTCAAGGACAGTCCTATGGCTACACCTTC
.	TRBV7-9	.	TRBJ2-7	CASSLRSGLRASYEQYF	TGTGCCAGCAGCTTAAGGTCCGGACTACGGGCCTCCTACGAGCAGTACTTC
.	TRBV7-2	many	TRBJ2-3	CASRHRSTDTQYF	TGTGCCAGCAGACACAGGAGCACAGATACGCAGTATTTT
TRBD2	TRBV5-1	.	TRBJ2-7	CASSPGFSGGSQLYEQYF	TGCGCCAGCAGCCCCGGTTTTAGCGGGGGGAGTCAACTGTACGAGCAGTACTTC
.	TRBV5-4	many	TRBJ1-1	CASSLASRAPTEAFF	TGTGCCAGCAGCTTGGCTTCCCGGGCCCCCACTGAAGCTTTCTTT
.	TRBV7-3	many	TRBJ2-7	CASSPQSGSYEQYF	TGTGCCAGCAGCCCCCAAAGTGGCTCCTACGAGCAGTACTTC
.	TRBV20-1	few	TRBJ2-7	CSARDRGYEQYF	TGCAGTGCTAGAGATAGAGGCTACGAGCAGTACTTC
.	TRBV13	many	TRBJ2-3	CASRPQWRGSVTDTQYF	TGTGCCAGCCGCCCGCAGTGGCGGGGTTCGGTTACAGATACGCAGTATTTT
.	TRBV6-2/TRBV6-3	.	TRBJ2-1	CASSWDISKQYNEQFF	TGTGCCAGCAGTTGGGACATCTCAAAACAGTACAATGAGCAGTTCTTC
.	TRBV7-7	many	TRBJ2-1	CASSFPQGEQFF	TGTGCTAGCAGTTTCCCCCAGGGTGAGCAGTTCTTC
.	TRBV10-3	.	TRBJ1-5	CAISGQQGTSDQPQHF	TGTGCCATCAGTGGGCAACAGGGCACAAGTGATCAGCCCCAGCATTTT
.	TRBV3-1	many	TRBJ2-3	CASSKSGLNTDTQYF	TGTGCCAGCAGCAAAAGCGGGCTAAACACAGATACGCAGTATTTT
.	TRBV4-3	.	TRBJ1-1	CASSQVRQGGTEAFF	TGCGCCAGCAGCCAAGTAAGGCAGGGAGGCACTGAAGCTTTCTTT
.	TRBV10-1	many	TRBJ2-3	CASSEFRSTDTQYF	TGCGCCAGCAGTGAGTTCAGAAGCACAGATACGCAGTATTTT
.	TRBV28	many	TRBJ1-4	CASTQWGAWGEKLFF	TGTGCCAGCACCCAATGGGGAGCGTGGGGAGAAAAACTGTTTTTT